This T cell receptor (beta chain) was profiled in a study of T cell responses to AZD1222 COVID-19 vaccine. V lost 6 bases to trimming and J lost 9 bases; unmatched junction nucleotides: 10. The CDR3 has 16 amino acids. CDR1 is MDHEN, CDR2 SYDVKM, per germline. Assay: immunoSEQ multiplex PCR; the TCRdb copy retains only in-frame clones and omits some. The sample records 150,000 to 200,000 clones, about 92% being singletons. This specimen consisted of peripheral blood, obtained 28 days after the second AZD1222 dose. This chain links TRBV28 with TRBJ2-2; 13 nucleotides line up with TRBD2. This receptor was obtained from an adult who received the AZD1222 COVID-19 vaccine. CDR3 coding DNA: TGTGCCAGCAGCCCAGCAAGGACTAGCGGGAGCCGGGAGCTGTTTTTT. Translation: CASSPARTSGSRELFF.